This T cell receptor beta chain is drawn from a study of lymphopenia after photon versus proton radiotherapy. Study observations and caveats: After lymphocyte nadir, photon-treated repertoires showed oligoclonal expansion, especially CD8+ Temra. In patients who died, overall survival fell as post-nadir TCR diversity dropped more. Under photons, naive T cells and diversity fell while effector/memory populations rose. Survival link was tested only in deceased patients; proton benefit remains a possibility.

A note on this clone: Its specificity is not known.

Trimming left V 3 bases short and J 4 bases short, with 11 bases between. Germline V lookup: CDR1 SGHVS, CDR2 FQNEAQ. The CDR3 runs 14 residues. Profiling relied on immunoSEQ multiplex PCR, and the TCRdb table lists in-frame clones only, not all of them. The sample carries 70,000 or so clones, roughly 90% recorded once. The source was peripheral blood, collected from a patient treated with photon-based radiotherapy. This TCR came from a woman aged 40 to 55 with cholangiocarcinoma. The genes are TRBV7-8 and TRBJ2-3, with a weak D call TRBD2 (6 bases). DNA of the CDR3: TGTGCCAGCAGCTTGAAACTAGCCGCAGATACGCAGTATTTT. It encodes CASSLKLAADTQYF.